This T cell receptor beta chain was recovered during a study of shared clonotypes between healthy human individuals. CDR3 length equals 14 residues. V lost 2 bases and J 4 bases, leaving 12 bases between the germline ends. Germline V gene sequence: CDR1 SGHRS, CDR2 YFSETQ. TCRdb keeps only in-frame clones here, not all; method: immunoSEQ multiplex PCR. The table shows around 510,000 clones, with roughly four fifths occurring only once. This clone was detected ten times or more. The same CDR3 can be traced to other DNA sequences in this sample. The sample consisted of PBMCs. This sequence joins TRBV5-1 and TRBJ1-2; D is unresolved. The sequence came from a middle-aged woman in good health. Some clones in this sample may be carry-over from other donors' samples. The DNA for the CDR3 is TGCGCCAGCAGCTTCAACCCGGACGGCTATGGCTACACCTTC. Its protein is CASSFNPDGYGYTF.